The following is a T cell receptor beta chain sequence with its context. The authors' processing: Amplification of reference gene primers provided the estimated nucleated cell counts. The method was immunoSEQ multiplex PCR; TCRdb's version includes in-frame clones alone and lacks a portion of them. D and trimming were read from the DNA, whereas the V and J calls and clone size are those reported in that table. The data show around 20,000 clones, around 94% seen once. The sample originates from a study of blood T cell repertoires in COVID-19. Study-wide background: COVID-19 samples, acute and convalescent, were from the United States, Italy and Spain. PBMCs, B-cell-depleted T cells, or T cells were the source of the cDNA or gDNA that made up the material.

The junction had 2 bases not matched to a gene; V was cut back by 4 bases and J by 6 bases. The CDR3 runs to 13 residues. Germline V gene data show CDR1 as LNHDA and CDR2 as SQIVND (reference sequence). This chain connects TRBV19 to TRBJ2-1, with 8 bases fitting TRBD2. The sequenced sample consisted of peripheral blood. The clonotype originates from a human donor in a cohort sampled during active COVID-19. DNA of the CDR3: TGTGCCAGTAGTACTCGGGAGGGCAATGAGCAGTTCTTC. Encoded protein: CASSTREGNEQFF.